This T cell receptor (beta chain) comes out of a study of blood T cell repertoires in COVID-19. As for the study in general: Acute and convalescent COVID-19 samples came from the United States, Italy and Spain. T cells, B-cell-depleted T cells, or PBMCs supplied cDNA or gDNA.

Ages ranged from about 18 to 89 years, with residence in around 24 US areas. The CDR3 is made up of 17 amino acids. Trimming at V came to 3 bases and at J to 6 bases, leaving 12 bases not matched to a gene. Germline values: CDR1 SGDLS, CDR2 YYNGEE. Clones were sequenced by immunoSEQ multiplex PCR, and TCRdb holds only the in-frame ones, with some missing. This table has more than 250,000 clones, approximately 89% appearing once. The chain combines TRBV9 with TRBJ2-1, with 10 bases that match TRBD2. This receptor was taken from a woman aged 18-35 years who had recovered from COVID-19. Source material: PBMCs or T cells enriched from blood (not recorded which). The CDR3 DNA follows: TGTGCCAGCAGCGCCGGGACTAGCGTCAACCCTTCCAATGAGCAGTTCTTC. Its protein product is CASSAGTSVNPSNEQFF.